This TCR beta chain was profiled in a study of OX40 agonist ivuxolimab in advanced cancers. A history of autoimmune disease or systemic immunosuppression excluded patients. Sampling of blood occurred at baseline, cycle 4 day 1, and cycle 7 day 1. Regarding the study as a whole: The expanded peripheral T cells' antigen specificity was not determined. At 0.1 to 3.0 mg/kg, clonal expansion of CD4+ and CD8+ blood T cells had occurred by week 6.

Data came from immunoSEQ multiplex PCR; TCRdb stores just in-frame clones and leaves some out. The profile shows about 45,000 clones, around 80% of them singletons. This clone has a single count. Its antigen remains unknown. The germline CDR1 and CDR2 sequences are LGHNT and FRNRAP. V shed 0 bases and J shed 7 bases, with 13 bases lying between them. The CDR3 covers 15 residues. This specimen consisted of CD4+ or CD8+ T cells sorted from blood, obtained in a trial of the OX40 agonist ivuxolimab. The TCR was taken from an adult with an advanced solid tumor such as melanoma, head and neck, liver or kidney cancer. The chain uses TRBV12-5 and TRBJ2-1; D unresolved. The CDR3 here is CASGLVVVEMNEQFF. CDR3 in DNA: TGTGCTAGTGGTTTGGTAGTGGTAGAGATGAATGAGCAGTTCTTC.